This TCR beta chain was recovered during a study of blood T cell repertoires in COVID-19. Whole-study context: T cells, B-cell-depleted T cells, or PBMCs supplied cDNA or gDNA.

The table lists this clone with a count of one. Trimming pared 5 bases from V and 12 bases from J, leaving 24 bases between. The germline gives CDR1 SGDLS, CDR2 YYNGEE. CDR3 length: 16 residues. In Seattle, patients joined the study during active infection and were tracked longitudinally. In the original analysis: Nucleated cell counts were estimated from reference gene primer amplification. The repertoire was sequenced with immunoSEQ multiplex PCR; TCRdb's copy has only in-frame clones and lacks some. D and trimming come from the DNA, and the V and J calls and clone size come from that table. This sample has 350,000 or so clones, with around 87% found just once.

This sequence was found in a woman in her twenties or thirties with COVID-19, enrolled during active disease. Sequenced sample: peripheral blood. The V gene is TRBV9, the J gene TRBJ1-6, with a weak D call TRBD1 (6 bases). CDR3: CASSIGRGSLGGPLHF. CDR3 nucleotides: TGTGCCAGCAGTATAGGCCGGGGCAGCCTAGGGGGACCCCTCCACTTT.